These T cell receptor beta chains were read from a single sample in a study of blood T cell repertoires in COVID-19. Libraries were prepared by immunoSEQ multiplex PCR; TCRdb keeps only in-frame clonotypes and omits some of them. The table has about 200,000 clones, around 85% seen once; the top ten hold 18%. Material: PBMCs or T cells enriched from blood (not recorded which). These receptor sequences come from a man aged 40-55 years who had recovered from COVID-19. CDR3s leave out the opening cysteine and the closing phenylalanine or tryptophan.

CDR3aa: ASSLSDRGELF
j_gene: TRBJ2-2
len: 11
v_gene: TRBV11-3

CDR3aa: ATSRDISYEQY
j_gene: TRBJ2-7
len: 11
v_gene: TRBV15

CDR3aa: ASRSTGTGGYT
j_gene: TRBJ1-2
len: 11
v_gene: TRBV12-3/TRBV12-4

CDR3aa: ASSQDIRDPGSPLH
j_gene: TRBJ1-6
len: 14
v_gene: TRBV4-2

CDR3aa: ATSDWVRGYTEAF
j_gene: TRBJ1-1
len: 13
v_gene: TRBV24-1

CDR3aa: ASSYGTSGEQY
j_gene: TRBJ2-7
len: 11
v_gene: TRBV12-3/TRBV12-4

CDR3aa: ASRVQGKNTEAF
j_gene: TRBJ1-1
len: 12
v_gene: TRBV6-6

CDR3aa: ASSLAEGTDTQY
j_gene: TRBJ2-3
len: 12
v_gene: TRBV27

CDR3aa: ASSQAAGGTSQQY
j_gene: TRBJ2-7
len: 13
v_gene: TRBV3-1/TRBV3-2

CDR3aa: ASSPRGPLGAF
j_gene: TRBJ1-1
len: 11
v_gene: TRBV2

CDR3aa: ASSNTPNTEAF
j_gene: TRBJ1-1
len: 11
v_gene: TRBV19

CDR3aa: ASSPRRAWNEQF
j_gene: TRBJ2-1
len: 12
v_gene: TRBV7-8

CDR3aa: ASSQDAYLGEKLF
j_gene: TRBJ1-4
len: 13
v_gene: TRBV14

CDR3aa: ASSHPPGNSPLH
j_gene: TRBJ1-6
len: 12
v_gene: TRBV19

CDR3aa: ASSFSSSPYNEQF
j_gene: TRBJ2-1
len: 13
v_gene: TRBV2

CDR3aa: ASSLDSPPSPLH
j_gene: TRBJ1-6
len: 12
v_gene: TRBV7-3

CDR3aa: ASGGRETQY
j_gene: TRBJ2-5
len: 9
v_gene: TRBV10-2

CDR3aa: ASSARGRTSGRMGEQY
j_gene: TRBJ2-7
len: 16
v_gene: TRBV2

CDR3aa: ASSRDYRNEQF
j_gene: TRBJ2-1
len: 11
v_gene: TRBV19

CDR3aa: SANVPRGYT
j_gene: TRBJ1-2
len: 9
v_gene: TRBV20-1

CDR3aa: ASSEGVEVSWPQH
j_gene: TRBJ1-5
len: 13
v_gene: TRBV18

CDR3aa: ATSREGSPYEQY
j_gene: TRBJ2-7
len: 12
v_gene: TRBV15

CDR3aa: ASRQDLSSGNTIY
j_gene: TRBJ1-3
len: 13
v_gene: TRBV19

CDR3aa: ASSLDTYYGYT
j_gene: TRBJ1-2
len: 11
v_gene: TRBV7-2

CDR3aa: ASSPTTTGELF
j_gene: TRBJ2-2
len: 11
v_gene: TRBV9

CDR3aa: ASSQDYGEMNTEAF
j_gene: TRBJ1-1
len: 14
v_gene: TRBV3-1/TRBV3-2

CDR3aa: ASSTILAGGQY
j_gene: TRBJ2-7
len: 11
v_gene: TRBV12-3/TRBV12-4

CDR3aa: ASSDSTSGHNEQF
j_gene: TRBJ2-1
len: 13
v_gene: TRBV6-4

CDR3aa: ASGGTRNEQF
j_gene: TRBJ2-1
len: 10
v_gene: TRBV28

CDR3aa: ASSLVSVVDTGELF
j_gene: TRBJ2-2
len: 14
v_gene: TRBV7-8

CDR3aa: ASEGGGEKLF
j_gene: TRBJ1-4
len: 10
v_gene: TRBV6-6

CDR3aa: ASSLYFEQY
j_gene: TRBJ2-7
len: 9
v_gene: TRBV7-6

CDR3aa: ASSQRTSGNTGELF
j_gene: TRBJ2-2
len: 14
v_gene: TRBV4-1

CDR3aa: ASSRGLAESYEQY
j_gene: TRBJ2-7
len: 13
v_gene: TRBV7-7

CDR3aa: AISVAGGTDTQY
j_gene: TRBJ2-3
len: 12
v_gene: TRBV10-3

CDR3aa: SVLSGLTGGYT
j_gene: TRBJ1-2
len: 11
v_gene: TRBV29-1

CDR3aa: SGDSSF
j_gene: TRBJ2-1
len: 6
v_gene: TRBV20-1

CDR3aa: ASSLGRNTEAF
j_gene: TRBJ1-1
len: 11
v_gene: TRBV7-9

CDR3aa: ASSIGTSGASYEQY
j_gene: TRBJ2-7
len: 14
v_gene: TRBV5-1

CDR3aa: ASRVAGAYEQY
j_gene: TRBJ2-7
len: 11
v_gene: TRBV5-1

CDR3aa: ASSQELIGGLSGTEAF
j_gene: TRBJ1-1
len: 16
v_gene: TRBV4-3

CDR3aa: ASSLPDSSYEQY
j_gene: TRBJ2-7
len: 12
v_gene: TRBV7-9

CDR3aa: ASSQDTREGSYNEQF
j_gene: TRBJ2-1
len: 15
v_gene: TRBV3-1/TRBV3-2

CDR3aa: ASSLPQGAYYGYT
j_gene: TRBJ1-2
len: 13
v_gene: TRBV7-9

CDR3aa: ASSKREASYEQY
j_gene: TRBJ2-7
len: 12
v_gene: TRBV19

CDR3aa: ASSPGTGGFRETQY
j_gene: TRBJ2-5
len: 14
v_gene: TRBV25-1

CDR3aa: ASSSRQATYEQY
j_gene: TRBJ2-7
len: 12
v_gene: TRBV7-2

CDR3aa: ATSRDRGPGNTIY
j_gene: TRBJ1-3
len: 13
v_gene: TRBV15

CDR3aa: ASSGNRGSQETQY
j_gene: TRBJ2-5
len: 13
v_gene: TRBV2

CDR3aa: ASSPSRAAYEQY
j_gene: TRBJ2-7
len: 12
v_gene: TRBV18